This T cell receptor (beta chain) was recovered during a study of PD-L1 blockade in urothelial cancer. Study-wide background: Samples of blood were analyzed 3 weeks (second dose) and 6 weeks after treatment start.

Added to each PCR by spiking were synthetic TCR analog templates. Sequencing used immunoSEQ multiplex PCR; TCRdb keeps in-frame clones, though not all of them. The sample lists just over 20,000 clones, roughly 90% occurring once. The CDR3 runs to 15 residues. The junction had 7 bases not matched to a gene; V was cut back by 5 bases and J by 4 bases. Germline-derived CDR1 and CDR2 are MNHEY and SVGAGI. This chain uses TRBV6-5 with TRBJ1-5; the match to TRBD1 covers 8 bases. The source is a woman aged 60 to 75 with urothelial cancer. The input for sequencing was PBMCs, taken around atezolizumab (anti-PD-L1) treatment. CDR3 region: CASSADRAENQPQHF. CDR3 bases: TGTGCCAGCAGTGCGGACAGGGCGGAAAATCAGCCCCAGCATTTT.